The 30 T cell receptor beta chains below come from one sample, sequenced in a study of shared clonotypes between healthy human individuals. Produced via immunoSEQ multiplex PCR; TCRdb's table is partial and in-frame only. The sample has 550,000 to 650,000 clones; roughly 96% are singletons. The naive CD8 subset, CD45RO-negative cells positively selected for CCR7, excluded terminally differentiated effector memory CD45RA+ cells. What was sequenced was naive CD8+ T cells sorted from blood. The receptors shown here come from a woman between 25 and 40 years old in good health.

The chain recombines TRBV6-6 with TRBJ1-1, with D possibly being TRBD1 (5 bases). Trimming left V 3 bases short and J 8 bases short, with 22 bases between. In germline, CDR1 is MNHNY, CDR2 SVGAGI (reference sequence). The CDR3 sequence is 16 residues long. CDR3 sequence: CASSYIAGTYEIEAFF. The CDR3 coding sequence is TGTGCCAGCAGTTATATAGCCGGGACTTATGAAATAGAAGCTTTCTTT.

V usage is TRBV2 and J usage is TRBJ1-2, with D unclear. The germline gives CDR1 SNHLY, CDR2 FYNNEI. The CDR3 sequence is 16 residues long. The ends were cut back, 4 bases at V and 0 bases at J, with 15 bases in the middle. CDR3 protein: CASSGVVGRPNYGYTF. The CDR3 DNA is TGTGCCAGCAGTGGGGTGGTCGGCAGACCTAACTATGGCTACACCTTC.

V gene TRBV6-5 combines with J gene TRBJ2-5; tentatively, D is TRBD1 (5 bases). TRBJ2-7 explains the end of the DNA better; the J call may be wrong. The germline gives CDR1 MNHEY, CDR2 SVGAGI. The CDR3 spans 15 residues. The CDR3: CASSYSISGQGEQYF. CDR3 DNA: TGTGCCAGCAGTTACTCGATATCAGGGCAGGGCGAGCAGTACTTC.

V gene TRBV6-5 combines with J gene TRBJ2-7; 9 nucleotides align to TRBD1. V dropped 7 bases and J dropped 4; count of bases not matched to a gene: 11. Germline CDR1 MNHEY, CDR2 SVGAGI. This CDR3 is built from 15 residues. CDR3 sequence reads: CASKQGQGRFYEQYF. In DNA form, the CDR3 reads TGTGCCAGCAAACAGGGACAGGGACGCTTTTACGAGCAGTACTTC.

Turning to this clone: This sample also contains other DNA sequences that code for the same CDR3. J is TRBJ1-1 and V is TRBV28; D is ambiguous. This CDR3 comprises 12 residues. The V end was cut by 6 bases, the J end by 1 base, with 6 bases between. Germline CDR1 and CDR2: MDHEN and SYDVKM. CDR3 nucleotide sequence: TGTGCCAGCAGCCTGGGGAACACTGAAGCTTTCTTT. Its protein is CASSLGNTEAFF.

This clone was detected once. The chain couples TRBV7-9 to TRBJ1-3; a possible D gene is TRBD1 (5 bases). CDR1 is SEHNR and CDR2 is FQNEAQ in the germline V gene (reference sequence). The V end lost 9 bases, the J end lost 1 base, and 7 bases lay between the germline ends. There are 12 residues in the CDR3. CDR3 loop: CASEGSGNTIYF. In DNA form, the CDR3 reads TGTGCCAGTGAGGGGTCTGGAAACACCATATATTTT.

V and J are TRBV28 and TRBJ1-1; D gene ambiguous. The CDR3 is 13 residues long. V lost 5 bases, J lost 1 base, and 8 bases lay in between. Per germline, CDR1 MDHEN and CDR2 SYDVKM. DNA of the CDR3: TGTGCCAGCAGTACCGCAGGGAACACTGAAGCTTTCTTT. As protein: CASSTAGNTEAFF.

The rearrangement joins TRBV4-1 to TRBJ2-7; D is undetermined. Trimming pared 0 bases from V and 3 bases from J, leaving 6 bases between. The germline V gene has CDR1 MGHRA and CDR2 YSYEKL. There are 13 residues in the CDR3. CDR3 sequence (DNA): TGCGCCAGCAGCCAAGAAGGACGCTACGAGCAGTACTTC. Protein product: CASSQEGRYEQYF.

This rearrangement joins TRBV25-1 to TRBJ2-6, with 7 bases aligning to TRBD1. Per germline, CDR1 MGHDK and CDR2 SYGVNS. The trim removed 4 bases at V and 0 bases at J, leaving 6 bases unmatched. This CDR3 is 17 amino acids long. The CDR3 reads CASSATAGGSGANVLTF. CDR3 bases: TGTGCCAGCAGTGCCACAGCAGGGGGCTCTGGGGCCAACGTCCTGACTTTC.

The J gene is TRBJ2-5, the V gene TRBV30, with D possibly being TRBD1 or TRBD2 (5 bases each). Germline V gene lookup returns CDR1 GTSNPN and CDR2 SVGIG (reference sequence). This CDR3 has 14 amino acids. Trimming removed 3 bases from V and 5 bases from J, with 16 bases in between. The CDR3 loop reads CAWRDEWGGETQYF. The CDR3 DNA reads TGTGCCTGGAGGGACGAATGGGGCGGGGAGACCCAGTACTTC.

This chain connects TRBV25-1 to TRBJ2-7; unclear D gene. The CDR3 sequence is 12 residues long. Germline lookup yields CDR1 MGHDK and CDR2 SYGVNS. V dropped 3 bases and J dropped 4 bases, with 7 bases sitting between them. The CDR3 coding sequence is TGTGCCAGCAGTGATCTCAGGTACGAGCAGTACTTC. This sequence encodes CASSDLRYEQYF.

The V and J genes are TRBV4-1 and TRBJ1-4; 7 bases map to TRBD1. Trimming cost V 1 base and J 5 bases; bases outside gene matches: 10. The CDR3 sequence is 17 residues long. The germline gives CDR1 MGHRA, CDR2 YSYEKL. DNA for the CDR3: TGCGCCAGCAGCCAAGGGGAGAAGGGGACAGTAAATGAAAAACTGTTTTTT. It is translated as CASSQGEKGTVNEKLFF.

The V and J genes are TRBV4-1 and TRBJ2-3; TRBD2 matches at 7 bases. This CDR3 region has 17 residues. The ends lost 0 bases at V and 0 bases at J; junction bases unmatched: 6. CDR1 is MGHRA and CDR2 is YSYEKL in the germline V gene. CDR3 in DNA: TGCGCCAGCAGCCAAGATCCGGCGGGAGCTAGCACAGATACGCAGTATTTT. Encoded protein: CASSQDPAGASTDTQYF.

This chain joins TRBV4-1 and TRBJ2-7; D is unresolved. With 1 base removed from V and 9 bases from J, the gap between germline ends came to 13 bases. CDR3 length: 13 residues. Germline loops: CDR1 MGHRA, CDR2 YSYEKL. This CDR3 reads CASSQGFEDLQYF. In DNA form, the CDR3 reads TGCGCCAGCAGCCAAGGATTCGAGGACCTGCAGTACTTC.

As for this clone: Other nucleotide sequences in the sample specify the same CDR3. The chain joins TRBV28 to TRBJ2-7; D is unclear. CDR1 MDHEN and CDR2 SYDVKM come from the germline V gene. Trimming removed 5 bases from V and 3 bases from J, with 5 bases in between. The CDR3 is 11 amino acids. The CDR3 region has the DNA TGTGCCAGCAGTGAGGACTACGAGCAGTACTTC. This codes for CASSEDYEQYF.

The CDR3 is CASRQTGGYGYTF. The CDR3 DNA sequence: TGTGCCAGCAGACAAACAGGGGGCTATGGCTACACCTTC. V usage is TRBV28 and J usage is TRBJ1-2, with 8 bases that match TRBD1. V trimming: 6 bases; J trimming: 4 bases; junction bases outside the gene matches: 4. Germline CDR1 reads MDHEN; CDR2 reads SYDVKM. CDR3 size: 13 residues.

This chain uses TRBV27 with TRBJ1-2; D gene unclear. CDR1 MNHEY and CDR2 SMNVEV come from the germline V gene (reference sequence). This CDR3 comprises 13 residues. V gave up 8 bases and J gave up 3 bases, with 13 bases separating them. DNA for the CDR3: TGTGCCAGCTCTCCGGACGGCTACTATGGCTACACCTTC. This translates into CASSPDGYYGYTF.

CDR3 nucleotide sequence: TGTGCCAGCAACGAACGACTAGCGGGCCCCAACGAGCAGTACTTC. It encodes CASNERLAGPNEQYF. J is TRBJ2-7 and V is TRBV2; 10 nucleotides align to TRBD2. Germline V lookup: CDR1 SNHLY, CDR2 FYNNEI. This CDR3 spans 15 amino acids. The V segment lost 7 bases and the J segment 5 bases; nucleotides outside the gene matches: 11. The whole variable domain, filled in from reference TRBV2 and TRBJ2-7, reads EPEVTQTPSHQVTQMGQEVILRCVPISNHLYFYWYRQILGQKVEFLVSFYNNEISEKSEIFDDQFSVERPDGSNFTLKIRSTKLEDSAMYFCASNERLAGPNEQYFGPGTRLTVT.

The gene calls are TRBV23-1 and TRBJ1-3, with D perhaps TRBD1 (6 bases). TRBV23-1 is flagged as an ORF with uncertain function. The CDR3 consists of 15 residues. With 5 bases removed from V and 4 bases from J, the gap between germline ends came to 15 bases. CDR3 bases: TGCGCCAGCAGTTTGAGGGGGTTTTCAGGAAACACCATATATTTT. Translated: CASSLRGFSGNTIYF.

This chain connects TRBV30 to TRBJ2-1; 11 positions agree with TRBD2. The CDR3 runs to 16 residues. Germline assignment: CDR1 GTSNPN and CDR2 SVGIG (reference sequence). Losses at the gene ends were 1 base for V and 4 bases for J; bases not matched to a gene: 6. CDR3: CAWSGLAGMLYNEQFF. The CDR3 bases are TGTGCCTGGAGTGGACTAGCGGGGATGCTTTACAATGAGCAGTTCTTC.

Details on this clone: Other DNA sequences in this specimen translate into the identical CDR3. V and J are TRBV29-1 and TRBJ1-1, with 8 bases that match TRBD1. Unmatched junction bases numbered 3, after V lost 3 bases and J lost 0 bases. Germline lookup yields CDR1 SQVTM and CDR2 ANQGSEA. The CDR3 has 14 amino acids. The CDR3 coding sequence is TGCAGCGTTGAGGGACAGGCCCTGAACACTGAAGCTTTCTTT. This gives the protein CSVEGQALNTEAFF.

This chain joins TRBV5-1 and TRBJ2-7; D may be TRBD2 (6 bases). The V and J ends lost 0 bases and 1 base respectively, with 17 bases between them. The germline V gene encodes CDR1 SGHRS and CDR2 YFSETQ. The CDR3 is made up of 17 amino acids. DNA for the CDR3: TGCGCCAGCAGCTTGGGTGGGCCCGGGGGTGAGTCCTACGAGCAGTACTTC. Translated: CASSLGGPGGESYEQYF.

The chain couples TRBV5-6 to TRBJ1-1; D call uncertain. This CDR3 comprises 12 residues. V was shortened by 4 bases and J by 6 bases, with 10 bases between the two germline ends. Germline CDR1 and CDR2: SGHDT and YYEEEE. The CDR3 region is CASSPLGAEAFF. In DNA, the CDR3 is TGTGCCAGCAGCCCCCTTGGGGCTGAAGCTTTCTTT.

The count of this clone is one. This rearrangement joins TRBV6-5 to TRBJ2-7; D possibly uses TRBD1 or TRBD2 (7 bases each). Germline loops: CDR1 MNHEY, CDR2 SVGAGI. This CDR3 contains 16 residues. V was cut by 0 bases and J by 7 bases, with 19 bases left in between. The CDR3 spells CASSYSKGQREYEQYF. CDR3 sequence (DNA): TGTGCCAGCAGTTACTCGAAGGGACAGCGGGAATATGAGCAGTACTTC.

This chain uses TRBV6-5 with TRBJ2-1; D unresolved. In germline, CDR1 is MNHEY, CDR2 SVGAGI. With 4 bases removed from V and 8 bases from J, the gap between germline ends came to 15 bases. The CDR3 length is 14 residues. The CDR3 sequence: CASSFGDALHEQFF. CDR3 nucleotides: TGTGCCAGCAGTTTCGGAGACGCCCTCCATGAGCAGTTCTTC.

Written as DNA, the CDR3 is TGTGCCAGCAGCTTAGCGGACCAAAGAGAGACCCAGTACTTC. It encodes CASSLADQRETQYF. The J gene is TRBJ2-5, the V gene TRBV7-9; D is unclear. V was cut by 0 bases and J by 4 bases, with 9 bases left in between. Germline V lookup: CDR1 SEHNR, CDR2 FQNEAQ (reference sequence). The CDR3 extends over 14 amino acids.

The chain recombines TRBV5-6 with TRBJ1-1; 10 bases are shared with TRBD1. V was clipped by 3 bases and J by 3 bases; unmatched bases: 2. CDR1 is SGHDT and CDR2 is YYEEEE in the germline V gene. The CDR3 runs 14 residues. The CDR3 region is CASSWGTGDTEAFF. In nucleotides, the CDR3 is TGTGCCAGCAGCTGGGGGACAGGGGACACTGAAGCTTTCTTT.

V gene TRBV5-1 combines with J gene TRBJ2-7, with 10 bases aligning to TRBD1. CDR1 SGHRS and CDR2 YFSETQ come from the germline V gene. CDR3 size: 15 residues. The ends lost 4 bases at V and 4 bases at J; junction bases unmatched: 8. CDR3 nucleotide sequence: TGCGCCAGCAGCCCACGACAGGGGGCGAAGTACGAGCAGTACTTC. Translation: CASSPRQGAKYEQYF.

The chain couples TRBV28 to TRBJ1-5; 9 bases agree with TRBD1. Germline trimming cut 1 base from V and 2 bases from J; bases unmatched to any gene: 9. Germline CDR1 reads MDHEN; CDR2 reads SYDVKM. This CDR3 comprises 18 residues. The CDR3 sequence is CASSLSPGQGLGNQPQHF. The CDR3 DNA reads as TGTGCCAGCAGTTTATCCCCGGGACAGGGCCTTGGCAATCAGCCCCAGCATTTT.

The CDR3 DNA reads TGTGCCAGCAGCTCACCCTACGAGCAGTACTTC. This codes for CASSSPYEQYF. The V call is TRBV7-2, the J call TRBJ2-5; no clear D. The assigned J gene may be wrong: the sequence end matches TRBJ2-7 better. CDR1 is SGHTA and CDR2 is FQGNSA in the germline V gene. The CDR3 is 11 residues long.